This T cell receptor beta chain was captured in a study of T cell responses to AZD1222 COVID-19 vaccine. General study findings and limits: Across spike, vaccine-associated CD4 TCRs were found, dominant at 160-218 and 743-854. There were mostly white British donors and more females than males, and clonal diversity was possibly underestimated. Every sample of the repertoires postdated the peak T cell response. At baseline, seropositivity was found in only 6 or 7 AZD1222 recipients.

This clone has a single count. Its antigen is unknown. Only in-frame clones appear in the TCRdb table, and some are missing; sequencing was by immunoSEQ multiplex PCR. The sample consists of 120,000 or so clones, 92% of them appearing once. Germline CDR1 is SNHLY and CDR2 is FYNNEI. Trimming removed 2 bases from V and 1 base from J, with 9 bases in between. There are 16 residues in the CDR3. Sequences were derived from peripheral blood, sampled on day 0 of AZD1222 vaccination. The clonotype comes from an adult in good health. The chain has TRBV2 and TRBJ2-6; D gene ambiguous. The CDR3 nucleotides are TGTGCCAGCAGTGAATTGAAAGCTTCTGGGGCCAACGTCCTGACTTTC. It translates to CASSELKASGANVLTF.